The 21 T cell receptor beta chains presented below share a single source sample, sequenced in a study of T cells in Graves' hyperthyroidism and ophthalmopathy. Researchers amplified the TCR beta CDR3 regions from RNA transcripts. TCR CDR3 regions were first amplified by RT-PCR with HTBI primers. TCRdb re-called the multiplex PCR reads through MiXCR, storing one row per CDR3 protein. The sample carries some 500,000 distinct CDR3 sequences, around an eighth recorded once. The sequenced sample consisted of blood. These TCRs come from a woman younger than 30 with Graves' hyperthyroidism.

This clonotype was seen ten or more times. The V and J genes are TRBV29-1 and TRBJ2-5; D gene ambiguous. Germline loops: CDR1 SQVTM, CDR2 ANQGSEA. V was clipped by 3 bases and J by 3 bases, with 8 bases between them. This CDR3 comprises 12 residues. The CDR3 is CSVEKGKETQYF. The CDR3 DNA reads TGCAGCGTTGAGAAAGGGAAAGAGACCCAGTACTTC.

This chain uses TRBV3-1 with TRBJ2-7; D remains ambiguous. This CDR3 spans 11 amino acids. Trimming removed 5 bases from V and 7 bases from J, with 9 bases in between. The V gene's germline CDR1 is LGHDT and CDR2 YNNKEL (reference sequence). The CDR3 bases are TGTGCCAGCAGCGCAGTATCGGAGCAGTACTTC. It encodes CASSAVSEQYF.

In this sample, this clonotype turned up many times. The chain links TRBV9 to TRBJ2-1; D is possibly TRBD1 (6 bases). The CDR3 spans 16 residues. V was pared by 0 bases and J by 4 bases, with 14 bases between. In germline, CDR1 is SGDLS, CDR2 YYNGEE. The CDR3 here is CASSVVPGTTYNEQFF. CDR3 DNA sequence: TGTGCCAGCAGCGTAGTCCCCGGGACAACTTACAATGAGCAGTTCTTC.

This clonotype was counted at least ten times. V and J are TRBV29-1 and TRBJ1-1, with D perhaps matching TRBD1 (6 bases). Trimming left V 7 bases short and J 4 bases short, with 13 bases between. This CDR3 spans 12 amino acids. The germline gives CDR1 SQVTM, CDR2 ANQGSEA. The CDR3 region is CSARRGGTEAFF. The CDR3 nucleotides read TGCAGCGCCAGGAGGGGGGGCACTGAAGCTTTCTTT.

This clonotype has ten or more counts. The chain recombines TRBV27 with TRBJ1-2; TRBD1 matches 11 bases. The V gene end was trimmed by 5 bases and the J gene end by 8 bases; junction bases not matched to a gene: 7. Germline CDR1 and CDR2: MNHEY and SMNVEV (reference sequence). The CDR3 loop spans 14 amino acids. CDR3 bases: TGTGCCAGCAGTGGACAGGGGGCGATTAACGGCTACACCTTC. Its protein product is CASSGQGAINGYTF.

DNA of the CDR3: TGTGCCAGCAGACGTTCCTGGGCGGACCAAGAGACCCAGTACTTC. Protein product: CASRRSWADQETQYF. This chain uses TRBV6-1 with TRBJ2-5; D not certain. The germline V gene encodes CDR1 MNHNS and CDR2 SASEGT. The CDR3 has 15 amino acids. V was cut by 6 bases and J by 0 bases, with 14 bases left in between.

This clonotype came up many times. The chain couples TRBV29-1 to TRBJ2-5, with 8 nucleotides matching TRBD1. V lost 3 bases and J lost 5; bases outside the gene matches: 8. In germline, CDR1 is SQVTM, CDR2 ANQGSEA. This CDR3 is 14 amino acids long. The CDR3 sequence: CSVDGPGGIETQYF. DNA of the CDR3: TGCAGCGTTGATGGCCCAGGGGGCATTGAGACCCAGTACTTC.

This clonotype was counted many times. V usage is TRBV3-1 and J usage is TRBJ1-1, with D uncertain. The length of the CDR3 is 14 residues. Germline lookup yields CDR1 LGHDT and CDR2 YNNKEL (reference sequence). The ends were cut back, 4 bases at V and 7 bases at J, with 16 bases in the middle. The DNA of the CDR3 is TGTGCCAGCAGCCCGGACGGAGCCTCGGGTGAAGCTTTCTTT. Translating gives CASSPDGASGEAFF.

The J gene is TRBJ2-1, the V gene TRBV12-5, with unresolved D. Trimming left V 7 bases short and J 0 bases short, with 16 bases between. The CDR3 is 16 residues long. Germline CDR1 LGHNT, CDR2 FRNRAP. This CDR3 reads CASAPSGYDSYNEQFF. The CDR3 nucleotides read TGTGCTAGTGCCCCTTCTGGTTATGACTCCTACAATGAGCAGTTCTTC.

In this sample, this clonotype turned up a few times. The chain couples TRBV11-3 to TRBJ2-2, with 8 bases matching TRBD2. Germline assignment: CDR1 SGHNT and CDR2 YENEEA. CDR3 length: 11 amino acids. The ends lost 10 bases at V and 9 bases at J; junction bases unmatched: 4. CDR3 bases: TGTGCCAACGAGCGGGAGTGGGAGCTGTTTTTT. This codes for CANEREWELFF.

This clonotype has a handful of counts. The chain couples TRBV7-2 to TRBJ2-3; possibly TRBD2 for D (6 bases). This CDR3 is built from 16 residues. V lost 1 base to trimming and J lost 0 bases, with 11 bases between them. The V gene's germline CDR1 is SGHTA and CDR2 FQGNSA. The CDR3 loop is CASSLGGLASTDTQYF. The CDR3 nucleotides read TGTGCCAGCAGCTTAGGAGGCCTAGCGAGCACAGATACGCAGTATTTT.

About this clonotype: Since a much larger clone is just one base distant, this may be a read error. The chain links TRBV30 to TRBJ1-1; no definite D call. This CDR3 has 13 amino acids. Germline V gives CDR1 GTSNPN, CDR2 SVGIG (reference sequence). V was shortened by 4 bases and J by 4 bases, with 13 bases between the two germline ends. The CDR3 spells CAWTIGLSTEAFF. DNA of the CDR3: TGTGCCTGGACGATTGGGTTGAGCACTGAAGCTTTCTTT.

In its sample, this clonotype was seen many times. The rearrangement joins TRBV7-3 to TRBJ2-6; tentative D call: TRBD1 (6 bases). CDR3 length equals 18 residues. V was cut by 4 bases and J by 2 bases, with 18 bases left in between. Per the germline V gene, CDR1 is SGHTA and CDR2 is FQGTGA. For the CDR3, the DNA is TGTGCCAGCAGCTCAGGGGTTAACAAGGTGGCTGGGGCCAACGTCCTGACTTTC. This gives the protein CASSSGVNKVAGANVLTF.

The CDR3 region has the DNA TGTGCCAGCAGTGCGGACTCGTCCAATCAGCCCCAGCATTTT. As protein: CASSADSSNQPQHF. The chain links TRBV9 to TRBJ1-5; D remains unclear. Germline CDR1 is SGDLS and CDR2 is YYNGEE. V lost 5 bases, J lost 3 bases, and 12 bases lay in between. The CDR3 totals 14 residues.

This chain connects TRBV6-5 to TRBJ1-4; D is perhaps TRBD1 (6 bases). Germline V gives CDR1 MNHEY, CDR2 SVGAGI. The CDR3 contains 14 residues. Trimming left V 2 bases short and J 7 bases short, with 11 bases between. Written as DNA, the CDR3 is TGTGCCAGCAGTTACCGGGGGGGGCGTGAAAAACTGTTTTTT. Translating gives CASSYRGGREKLFF.

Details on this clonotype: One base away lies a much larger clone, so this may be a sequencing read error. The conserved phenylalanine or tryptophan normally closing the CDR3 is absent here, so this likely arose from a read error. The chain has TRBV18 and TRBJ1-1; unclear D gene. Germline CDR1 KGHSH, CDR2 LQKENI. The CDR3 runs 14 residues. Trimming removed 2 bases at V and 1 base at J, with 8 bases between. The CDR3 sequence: CASSPMEKNTEAFS. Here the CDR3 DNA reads TGTGCCAGCTCACCAATGGAAAAGAACACTGAAGCTTTCTCT.

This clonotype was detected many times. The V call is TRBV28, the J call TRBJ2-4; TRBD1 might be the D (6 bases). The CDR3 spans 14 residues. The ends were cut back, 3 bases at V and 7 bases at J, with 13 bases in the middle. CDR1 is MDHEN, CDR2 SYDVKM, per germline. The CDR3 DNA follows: TGTGCCAGCAGTTTGGGCGACAGGTTGAACATTCAGTACTTC. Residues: CASSLGDRLNIQYF.

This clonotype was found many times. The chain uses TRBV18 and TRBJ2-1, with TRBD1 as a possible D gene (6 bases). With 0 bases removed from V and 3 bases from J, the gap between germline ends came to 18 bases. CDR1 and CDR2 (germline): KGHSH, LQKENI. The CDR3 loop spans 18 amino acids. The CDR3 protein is CASSPPEGAGALYNEQFF. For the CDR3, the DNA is TGTGCCAGCTCACCACCTGAAGGGGCAGGGGCCCTCTACAATGAGCAGTTCTTC. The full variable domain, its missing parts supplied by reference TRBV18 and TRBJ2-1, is NAGVMQNPRHLVRRRGQEARLRCSPMKGHSHVYWYRQLPEEGLKFMVYLQKENIIDESGMPKERFSAEFPKEGPSILRIQQVVRGDSAAYFCASSPPEGAGALYNEQFFGPGTRLTVL.

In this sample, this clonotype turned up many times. The CDR3 bases are TGTGCCAGCAGTTTATGGGGGGGCACAGATACGCAGTATTTT. This codes for CASSLWGGTDTQYF. The chain is built from TRBV12-3 or TRBV12-4 and TRBJ2-3, with D possibly being TRBD2 (6 bases). The V end lost 2 bases, the J end lost 1 base, and 7 bases lay between the germline ends. The CDR3 is 14 residues long.

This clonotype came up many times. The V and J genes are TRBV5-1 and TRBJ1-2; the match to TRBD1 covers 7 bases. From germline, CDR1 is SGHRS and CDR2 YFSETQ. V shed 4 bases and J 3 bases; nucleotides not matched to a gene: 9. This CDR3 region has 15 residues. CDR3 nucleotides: TGCGCCAGCAGCGCAATGACAGGGTCCTACTATGGCTACACCTTC. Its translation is CASSAMTGSYYGYTF.

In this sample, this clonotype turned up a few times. CDR3 sequence: CASGWRTSGTEAFF. The CDR3, as DNA: TGTGCCAGCGGTTGGAGGACAAGTGGCACTGAAGCTTTCTTT. The J gene is TRBJ1-1, the V gene TRBV13; a possible D gene is TRBD1 (5 bases). The length of the CDR3 is 14 residues. Germline V gives CDR1 PRHDT, CDR2 FYEKMQ (reference sequence). V shed 8 bases and J shed 4 bases, with 17 bases lying between them.